This T cell receptor (beta chain) was sequenced for a study of T cells in Graves' hyperthyroidism and ophthalmopathy. Notes on the study in general: Appearing also in blood were most of the thyroid clonotypes expanded above 0.001. Ophthalmopathy and stable hyperthyroidism were told apart by a 13 V-J model.

CDR3 length: 14 residues. Germline-derived CDR1 and CDR2 are MNHNS and SASEGT. Trimming shortened V by 2 bases and J by 7 bases, and 15 bases separated the two germline ends. This clonotype was counted at least ten times. The antigen remains unidentified. Authors of the study amplified TCR beta CDR3 regions from RNA transcripts. Primed by the HTBI set, a first-round RT-PCR was run on the TCR CDR3. TCRdb recomputed calls from the multiplex PCR reads with MiXCR, one row per CDR3 protein. Counted here are some 500,000 distinct CDR3 sequences, about an eighth occurring once; the ten biggest clones make up less than 20%. Uncontrolled infection, other autoimmune disease, pregnancy and lactation each barred patients from inclusion. Diagnoses used clinical symptoms, serum thyroxine and TRAb, thyroid ultrasound and orbital computed tomography.

The specimen was blood. The TCR originated in a woman between 18 and 29 years old with Graves' hyperthyroidism. The chain combines TRBV6-1 with TRBJ2-7, with D possibly being TRBD1 or TRBD2 (5 bases each). Here the CDR3 reads CASSEYQGVGEQYV. Written as DNA, the CDR3 is TGTGCCAGCAGTGAATACCAGGGAGTGGGGGAGCAGTACGTC.